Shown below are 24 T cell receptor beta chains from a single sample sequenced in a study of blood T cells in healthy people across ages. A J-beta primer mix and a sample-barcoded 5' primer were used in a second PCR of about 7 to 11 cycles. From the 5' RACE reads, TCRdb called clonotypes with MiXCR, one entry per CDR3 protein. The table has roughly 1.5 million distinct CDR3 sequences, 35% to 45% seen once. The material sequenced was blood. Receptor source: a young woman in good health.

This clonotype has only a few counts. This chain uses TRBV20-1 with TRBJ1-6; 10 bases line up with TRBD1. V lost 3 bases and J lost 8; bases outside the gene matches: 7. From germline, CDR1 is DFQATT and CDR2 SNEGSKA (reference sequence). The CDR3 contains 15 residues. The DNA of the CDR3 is TGCAGTGCTAGTGCCAGGGACAGGGGCTATTCACCCCTCCACTTT. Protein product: CSASARDRGYSPLHF.

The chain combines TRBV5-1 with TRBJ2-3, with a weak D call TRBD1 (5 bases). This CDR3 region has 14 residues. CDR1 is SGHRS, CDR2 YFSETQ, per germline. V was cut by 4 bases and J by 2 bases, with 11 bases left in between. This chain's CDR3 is CASSVGDYTDTQYF. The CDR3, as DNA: TGCGCCAGCAGCGTAGGGGATTACACAGATACGCAGTATTTT. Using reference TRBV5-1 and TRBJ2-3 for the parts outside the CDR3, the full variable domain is KAGVTQTPRYLIKTRGQQVTLSCSPISGHRSVSWYQQTPGQGLQFLFEYFSETQRNKGNFPGRFSGRQFSNSRSEMNVSTLELGDSALYLCASSVGDYTDTQYFGPGTRLTVL.

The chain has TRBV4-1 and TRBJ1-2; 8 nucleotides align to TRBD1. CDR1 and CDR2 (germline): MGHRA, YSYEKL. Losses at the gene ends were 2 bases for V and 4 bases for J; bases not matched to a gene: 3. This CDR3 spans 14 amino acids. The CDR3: CASSQRQGSYGYTF. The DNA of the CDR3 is TGCGCCAGCAGCCAAAGACAGGGGTCCTATGGCTACACCTTC.

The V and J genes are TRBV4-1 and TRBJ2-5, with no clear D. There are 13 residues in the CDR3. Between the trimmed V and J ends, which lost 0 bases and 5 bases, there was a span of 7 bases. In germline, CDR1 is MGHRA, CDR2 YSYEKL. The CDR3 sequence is CASSQESWETQYF. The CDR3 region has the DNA TGCGCCAGCAGCCAAGAATCGTGGGAGACCCAGTACTTC.

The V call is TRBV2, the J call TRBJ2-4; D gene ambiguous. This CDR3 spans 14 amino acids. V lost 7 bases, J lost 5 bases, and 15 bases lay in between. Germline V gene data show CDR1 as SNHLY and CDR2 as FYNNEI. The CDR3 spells CASKGHPMENIQYF. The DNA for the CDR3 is TGTGCCAGCAAAGGTCACCCCATGGAAAACATTCAGTACTTC.

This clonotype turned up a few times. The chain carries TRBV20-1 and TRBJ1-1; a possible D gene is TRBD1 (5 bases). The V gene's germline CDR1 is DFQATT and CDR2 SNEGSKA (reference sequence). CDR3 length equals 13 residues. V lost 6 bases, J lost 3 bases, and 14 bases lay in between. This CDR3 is CSAITGLYTEAFF. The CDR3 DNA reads TGCAGTGCCATTACGGGACTGTACACTGAAGCTTTCTTT.

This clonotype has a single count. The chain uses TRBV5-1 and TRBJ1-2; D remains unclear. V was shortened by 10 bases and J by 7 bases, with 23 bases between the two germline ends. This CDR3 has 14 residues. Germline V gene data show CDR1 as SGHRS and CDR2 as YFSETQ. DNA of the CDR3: TGCGCCTGCACTTTTGGGGATTCTTCTATTGGCTACACCTTC. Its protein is CACTFGDSSIGYTF. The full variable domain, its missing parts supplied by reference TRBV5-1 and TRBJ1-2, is KAGVTQTPRYLIKTRGQQVTLSCSPISGHRSVSWYQQTPGQGLQFLFEYFSETQRNKGNFPGRFSGRQFSNSRSEMNVSTLELGDSALYLCACTFGDSSIGYTFGSGTRLTVV.

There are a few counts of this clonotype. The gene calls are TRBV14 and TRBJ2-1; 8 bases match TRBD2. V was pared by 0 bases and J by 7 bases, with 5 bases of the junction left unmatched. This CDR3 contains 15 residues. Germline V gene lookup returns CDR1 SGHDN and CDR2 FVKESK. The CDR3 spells CASSQDFTSGNEQFF. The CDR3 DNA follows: TGTGCCAGCAGCCAAGATTTTACTAGCGGTAATGAGCAGTTCTTC.

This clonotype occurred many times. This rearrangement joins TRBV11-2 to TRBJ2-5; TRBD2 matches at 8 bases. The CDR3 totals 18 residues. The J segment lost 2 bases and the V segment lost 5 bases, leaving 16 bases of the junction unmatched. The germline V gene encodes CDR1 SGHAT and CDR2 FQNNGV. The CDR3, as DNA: TGTGCCAGCAGCCGAGGGTTTCAGCGGGGGAGTACACAAGAGACCCAGTACTTC. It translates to CASSRGFQRGSTQETQYF.

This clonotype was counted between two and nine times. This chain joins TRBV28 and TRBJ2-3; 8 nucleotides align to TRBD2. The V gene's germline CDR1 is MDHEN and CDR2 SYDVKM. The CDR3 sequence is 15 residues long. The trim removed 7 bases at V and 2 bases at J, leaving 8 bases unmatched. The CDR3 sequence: CASMLLAGNTDTQYF. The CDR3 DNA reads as TGTGCCAGCATGTTATTAGCGGGAAACACAGATACGCAGTATTTT. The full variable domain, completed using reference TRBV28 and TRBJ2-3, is DVKVTQSSRYLVKRTGEKVFLECVQDMDHENMFWYRQDPGLGLRLIYFSYDVKMKEKGDIPEGYSVSREKKERFSLILESASTNQTSMYLCASMLLAGNTDTQYFGPGTRLTVL.

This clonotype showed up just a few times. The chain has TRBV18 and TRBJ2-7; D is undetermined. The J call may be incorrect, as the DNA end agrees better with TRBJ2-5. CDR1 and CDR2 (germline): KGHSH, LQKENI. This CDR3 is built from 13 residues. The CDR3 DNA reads TGTGCCAGCTCACCACGTTTTGCTGAGACCCAGTACTTC. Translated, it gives CASSPRFAETQYF.

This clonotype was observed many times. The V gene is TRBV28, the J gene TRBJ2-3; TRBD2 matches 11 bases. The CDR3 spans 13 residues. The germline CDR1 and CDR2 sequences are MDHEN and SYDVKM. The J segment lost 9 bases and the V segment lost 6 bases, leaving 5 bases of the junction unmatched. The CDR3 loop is CASRLAGDSTQYF. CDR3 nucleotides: TGTGCCAGCAGACTAGCGGGAGATAGCACGCAGTATTTT.

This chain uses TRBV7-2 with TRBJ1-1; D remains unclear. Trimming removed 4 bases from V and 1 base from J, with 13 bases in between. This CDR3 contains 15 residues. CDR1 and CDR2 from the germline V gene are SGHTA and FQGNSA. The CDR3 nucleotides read TGTGCCAGCAGCTCTAAGAATACCGGGAACACTGAAGCTTTCTTT. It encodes CASSSKNTGNTEAFF.

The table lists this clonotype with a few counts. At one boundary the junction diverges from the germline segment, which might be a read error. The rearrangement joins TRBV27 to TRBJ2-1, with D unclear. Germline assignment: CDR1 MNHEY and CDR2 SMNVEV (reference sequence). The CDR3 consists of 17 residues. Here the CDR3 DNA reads TGTGCCAGCAGTATATCCACGGGTGGAGTAGGGTACAATGAGCAGTTCTTC. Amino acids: CASSISTGGVGYNEQFF.

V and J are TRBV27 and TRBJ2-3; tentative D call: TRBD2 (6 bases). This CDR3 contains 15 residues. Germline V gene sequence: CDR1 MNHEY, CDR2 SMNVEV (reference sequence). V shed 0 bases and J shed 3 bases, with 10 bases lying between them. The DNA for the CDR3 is TGTGCCAGCAGTTTATCCCTAGCGAATACAGATACGCAGTATTTT. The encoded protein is CASSLSLANTDTQYF.

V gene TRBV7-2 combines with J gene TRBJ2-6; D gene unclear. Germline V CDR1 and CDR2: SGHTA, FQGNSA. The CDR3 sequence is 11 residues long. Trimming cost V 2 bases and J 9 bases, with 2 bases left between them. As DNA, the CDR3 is TGTGCCAGCAGCTTACTCAACGTCCTGACTTTC. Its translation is CASSLLNVLTF.

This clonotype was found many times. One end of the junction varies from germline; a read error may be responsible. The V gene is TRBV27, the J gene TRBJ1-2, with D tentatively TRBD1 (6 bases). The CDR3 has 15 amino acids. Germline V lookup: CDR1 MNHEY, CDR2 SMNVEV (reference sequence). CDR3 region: CASSPTGLANYGYTF. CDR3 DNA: TGCGCCAGCAGCCCTACAGGGCTAGCTAACTATGGCTACACCTTC.

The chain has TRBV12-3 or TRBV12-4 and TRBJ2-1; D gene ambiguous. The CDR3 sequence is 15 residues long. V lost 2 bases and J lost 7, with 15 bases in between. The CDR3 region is CASSLYRPARNEQFF. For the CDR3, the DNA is TGTGCCAGCAGTTTATATCGCCCGGCCCGGAATGAGCAGTTCTTC.

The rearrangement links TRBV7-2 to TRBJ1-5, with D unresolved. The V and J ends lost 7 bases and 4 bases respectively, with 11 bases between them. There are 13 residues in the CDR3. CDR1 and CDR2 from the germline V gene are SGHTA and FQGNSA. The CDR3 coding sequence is TGTGCCAGCACCCTTGAAGGAAATCAGCCCCAGCATTTT. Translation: CASTLEGNQPQHF.

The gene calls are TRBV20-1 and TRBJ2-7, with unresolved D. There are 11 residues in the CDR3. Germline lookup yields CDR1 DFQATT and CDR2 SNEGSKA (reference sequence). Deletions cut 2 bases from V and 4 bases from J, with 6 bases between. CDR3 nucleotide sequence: TGCAGTGCTAGATTCGCTTACGAGCAGTACTTC. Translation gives CSARFAYEQYF.

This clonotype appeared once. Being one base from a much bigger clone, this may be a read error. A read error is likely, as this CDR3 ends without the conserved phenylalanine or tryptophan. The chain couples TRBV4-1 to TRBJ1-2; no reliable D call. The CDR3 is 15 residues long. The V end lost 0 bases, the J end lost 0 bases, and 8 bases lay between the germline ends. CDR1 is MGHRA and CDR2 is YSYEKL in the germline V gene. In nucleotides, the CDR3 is TGCGCCAGCAGCCAAGAGAGAACTACTAACTATGGCTACACCATC. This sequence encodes CASSQERTTNYGYTI.

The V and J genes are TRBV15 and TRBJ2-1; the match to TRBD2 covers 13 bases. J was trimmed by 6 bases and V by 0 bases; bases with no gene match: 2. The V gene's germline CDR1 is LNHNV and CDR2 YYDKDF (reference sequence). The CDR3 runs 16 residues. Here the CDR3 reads CATSRDWTSGSNEQFF. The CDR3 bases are TGTGCCACCAGCAGAGATTGGACTAGCGGGAGCAATGAGCAGTTCTTC.

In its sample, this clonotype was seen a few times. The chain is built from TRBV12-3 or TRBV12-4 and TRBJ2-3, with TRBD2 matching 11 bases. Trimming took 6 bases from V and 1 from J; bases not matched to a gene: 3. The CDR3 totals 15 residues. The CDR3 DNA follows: TGTGCCAGCAGGGAGACTAGCGGGGGCACAGATACGCAGTATTTT. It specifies CASRETSGGTDTQYF.

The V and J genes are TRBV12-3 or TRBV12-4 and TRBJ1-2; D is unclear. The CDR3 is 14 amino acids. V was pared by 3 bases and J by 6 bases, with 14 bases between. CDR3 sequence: CASSFHSGNNGYTF. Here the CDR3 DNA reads TGTGCCAGCAGTTTTCACTCGGGGAACAATGGCTACACCTTC.